Listed here is a single TCR beta chain. This clonotype was seen a few times. The antigen this receptor binds is unknown. The input lacks base qualities; no much larger clone sits a single base away. This sample was included in a study of identical twins (dated by TCRdb to about 2016). Background for the entire study: The study deep-sequenced TCR alpha and beta repertoires from monozygotic twins, unrelated adults of various ages and cord blood to test whether fetal clonotypes persist. To rule out contamination, replicate twin experiments were performed at different times with different library preparation protocols. The paper's findings and limits, for the study overall: In beta out-of-frame sequences, excess twin sharing was weaker, because having fewer shared sequences lowered the signal-to-noise ratio. Out-of-frame TCR alpha sharing in monozygotic twins was systematically underestimated by recombination models, whereas sharing between unrelated individuals was in agreement with the recombination models. Compared with coincidental sharing between unrelated individuals, out-of-frame TCR alpha sequences shared between twins showed an excess of sequences with low generation probability. Zero-insertion analyses could be partly confounded by invariant T cells such as MAIT and iNKT, although diverse VJ usage argued against such confounding for most clonotypes. Conclusions relied on cross-sectional statistical analysis, since the same donors could not be followed over many years. Fewer insertions were carried by abundant cord blood beta clonotypes; a weaker similar trend was observed in young adult naive repertoires, while no such trend was observed in memory repertoires.

From a lookup of the germline V gene, CDR1 and CDR2 are SGHRS and YFSETQ. Trimming leaves V shorter by 4 bases and J shorter by 6 bases, with the junction holding 8 bases beyond the gene matches. The CDR3, from cysteine to phenylalanine, totals 15 residues. CDR3 DNA only is kept here, 45 bases in frame from base 1. The library was made by 5' RACE. The sequencing machine was an Illumina HiSeq 2000. A universal primer binding site was introduced by template switching, and a unique molecular identifier was present in the final cDNA, enabling accurate counting of TCR cDNA molecules. Specific primers in the conserved constant-segment region were used to synthesize first-strand cDNA for TCR alpha and beta chains. To control for contamination, every cDNA library was double barcoded, receiving both a SMART-Mk sample barcode and Illumina barcodes. TruSeq adapter sequences along with Illumina sample barcodes were introduced in two successive PCR steps. Sequencing of the TCR alpha and beta cDNA libraries was done on the Illumina HiSeq platform using custom primers. On the study's bioinformatics: MiGEC processed the raw reads to extract unique molecular identifiers, while MiXCR was used to determine the CDR3 positions. For each individual, recombination models were inferred using an EM algorithm with the repgenHMM and IGoR tools. Shared clonotype analysis was performed with the tcR package in R, normalizing sharing by the product of cloneset sizes. To study raw recombination without the effects of thymic and clonal selection, out-of-frame nonproductive sequences were analyzed. TCRdb handled the public reads itself, with Q25 trimming in fastp and clone calling in MiXCR, and kept productive beta chains. Every CDR3 protein is listed once, alongside the most common genes and DNA of its rows. In this record, the V and J calls reflect TCRdb's handling and not the investigators' own analysis. This sample lists 450,000 to 650,000 distinct CDR3 sequences; roughly 15% were detected once. The top ten hold 0.44% of the sample.

Every donor in the study was a healthy Caucasian. Three pairs of female monozygotic twins, all aged roughly 18 to 29 years, were included in the twin cohort. Positive isolation kits from Invitrogen were used to isolate the CD4+ and CD8+ T cell populations. Another study also made use of these data, one on yellow fever vaccine responses in identical twins. In that second paper, the authors write: According to the authors, in identical twins the way T cells responded to vaccination appeared partly convergent and partly personalized. In the study, vaccine-responding T cell clones were precisely tracked in identical twins.

The receptor chain draws on TRBV5-1 and TRBJ2-1, with 9 junctional bases fitting TRBD2. The sequence was obtained from a woman younger than 30 in good health. The source material was CD4+ T cells sorted from blood. This receptor carries the CDR3 CASSVSGRESNEQFF. The bases read TGCGCCAGCAGCGTTAGCGGGAGAGAGAGCAATGAGCAGTTCTTC.